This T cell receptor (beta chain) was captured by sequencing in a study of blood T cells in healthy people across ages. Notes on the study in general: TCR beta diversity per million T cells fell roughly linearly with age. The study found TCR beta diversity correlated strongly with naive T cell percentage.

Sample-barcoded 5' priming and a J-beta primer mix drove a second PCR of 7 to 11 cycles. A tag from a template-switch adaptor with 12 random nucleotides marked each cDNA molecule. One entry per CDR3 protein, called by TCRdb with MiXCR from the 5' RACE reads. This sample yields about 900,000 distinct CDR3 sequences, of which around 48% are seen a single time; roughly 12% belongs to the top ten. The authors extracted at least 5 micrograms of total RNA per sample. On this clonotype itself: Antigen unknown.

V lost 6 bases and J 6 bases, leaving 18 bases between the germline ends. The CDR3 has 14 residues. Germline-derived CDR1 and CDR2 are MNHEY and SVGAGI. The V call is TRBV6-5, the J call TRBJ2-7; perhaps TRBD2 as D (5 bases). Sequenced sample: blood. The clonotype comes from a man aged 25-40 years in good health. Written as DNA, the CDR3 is TGTGCCAGCAGGATAGACTATTGGGCTTGCGAGCAGTACTTC. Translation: CASRIDYWACEQYF.